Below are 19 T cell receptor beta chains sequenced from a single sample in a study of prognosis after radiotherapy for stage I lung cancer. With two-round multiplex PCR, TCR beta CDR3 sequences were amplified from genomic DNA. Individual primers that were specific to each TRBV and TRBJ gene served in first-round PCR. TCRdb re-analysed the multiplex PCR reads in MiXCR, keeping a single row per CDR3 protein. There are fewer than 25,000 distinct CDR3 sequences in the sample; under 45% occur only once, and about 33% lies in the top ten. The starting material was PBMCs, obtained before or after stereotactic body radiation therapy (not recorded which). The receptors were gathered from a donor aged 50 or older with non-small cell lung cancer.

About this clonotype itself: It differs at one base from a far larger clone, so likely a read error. CDR3 sequence reads: CASSLSVIVFSNQPQHF. For the CDR3, the DNA is TGTGCCAGCAGCTTGTCAGTGATTGTATTCAGCAATCAGCCCCAGCATTTT. The chain carries TRBV7-8 and TRBJ1-5; no clear D gene. The V and J ends lost 3 bases and 1 base respectively, with 16 bases between them. The CDR3 contains 17 residues. Germline V gene sequence: CDR1 SGHVS, CDR2 FQNEAQ.

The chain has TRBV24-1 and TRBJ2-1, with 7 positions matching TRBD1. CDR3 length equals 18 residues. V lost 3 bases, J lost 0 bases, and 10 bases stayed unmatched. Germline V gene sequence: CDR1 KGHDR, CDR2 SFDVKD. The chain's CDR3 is CATSDAEGGAYSYNEQFF. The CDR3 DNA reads TGTGCCACCAGTGATGCGGAAGGGGGCGCGTACTCCTACAATGAGCAGTTCTTC.

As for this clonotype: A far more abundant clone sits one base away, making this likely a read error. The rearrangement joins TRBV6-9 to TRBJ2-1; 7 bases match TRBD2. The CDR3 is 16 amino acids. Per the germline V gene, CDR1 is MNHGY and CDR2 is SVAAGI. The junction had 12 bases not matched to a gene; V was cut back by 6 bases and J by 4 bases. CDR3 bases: TGTGCCAGCAGCCCTTCTTCATGGGGGGGTTACAATGAGCAGTTCTTC. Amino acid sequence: CASSPSSWGGYNEQFF.

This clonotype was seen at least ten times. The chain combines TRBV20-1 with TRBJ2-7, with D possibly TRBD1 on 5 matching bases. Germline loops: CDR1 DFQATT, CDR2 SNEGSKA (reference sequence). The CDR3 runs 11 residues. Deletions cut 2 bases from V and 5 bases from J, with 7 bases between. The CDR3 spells CSARMGHEQYF. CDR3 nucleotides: TGCAGTGCTAGAATGGGGCACGAGCAGTACTTC.

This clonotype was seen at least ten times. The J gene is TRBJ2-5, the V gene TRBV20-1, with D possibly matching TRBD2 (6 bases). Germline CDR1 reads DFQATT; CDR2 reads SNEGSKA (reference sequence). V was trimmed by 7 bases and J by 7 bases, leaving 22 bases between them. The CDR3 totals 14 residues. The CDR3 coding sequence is TGCAGTGTTGTAGATCCGGGACTCACGGGGACCCAGTACTTC. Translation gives CSVVDPGLTGTQYF.

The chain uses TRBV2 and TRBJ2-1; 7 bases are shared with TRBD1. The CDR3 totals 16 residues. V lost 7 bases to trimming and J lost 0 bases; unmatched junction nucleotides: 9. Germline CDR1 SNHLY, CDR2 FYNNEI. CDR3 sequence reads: CASTQRDSSSYNEQFF. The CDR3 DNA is TGTGCCAGCACTCAAAGGGACAGCAGCTCCTACAATGAGCAGTTCTTC.

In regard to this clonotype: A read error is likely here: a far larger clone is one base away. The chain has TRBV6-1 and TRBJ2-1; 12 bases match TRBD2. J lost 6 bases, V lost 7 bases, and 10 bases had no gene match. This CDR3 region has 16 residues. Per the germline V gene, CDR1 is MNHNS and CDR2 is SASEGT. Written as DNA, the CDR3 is TGTGCCAGCATCATCCCTAGCGGGGGGGTTGTCAATGAGCAGTTCTTC. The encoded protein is CASIIPSGGVVNEQFF.

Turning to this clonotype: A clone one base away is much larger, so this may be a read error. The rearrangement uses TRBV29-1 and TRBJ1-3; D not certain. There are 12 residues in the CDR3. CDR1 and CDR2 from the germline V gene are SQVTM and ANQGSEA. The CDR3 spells CIPPDSGNTIYF. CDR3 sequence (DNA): TGCATCCCCCCAGACTCTGGAAACACCATATATTTT.

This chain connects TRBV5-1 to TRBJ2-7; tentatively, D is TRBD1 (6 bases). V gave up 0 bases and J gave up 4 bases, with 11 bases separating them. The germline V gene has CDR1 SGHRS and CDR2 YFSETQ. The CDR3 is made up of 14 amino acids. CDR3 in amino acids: CASSLATGRYEQYF. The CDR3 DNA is TGCGCCAGCAGCTTGGCAACAGGGCGATACGAGCAGTACTTC.

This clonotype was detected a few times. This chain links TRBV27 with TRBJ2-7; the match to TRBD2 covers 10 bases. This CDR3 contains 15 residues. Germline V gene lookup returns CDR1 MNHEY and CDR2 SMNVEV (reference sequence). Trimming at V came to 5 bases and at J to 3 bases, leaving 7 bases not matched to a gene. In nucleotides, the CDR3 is TGTGCCAGCAGTCCGTATCTAGCGGGAGACTACGAGCAGTACTTC. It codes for CASSPYLAGDYEQYF.

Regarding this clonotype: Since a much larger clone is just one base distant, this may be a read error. The CDR3 is CSAYSGWAKNIQYF. CDR3 sequence (DNA): TGCAGTGCGTACTCAGGGTGGGCCAAAAACATTCAGTACTTC. This chain uses TRBV20-1 with TRBJ2-4, with a possible D match to TRBD1 (5 bases). The germline CDR1 and CDR2 sequences are DFQATT and SNEGSKA (reference sequence). This CDR3 comprises 14 residues. Trimming removed 6 bases from V and 1 base from J, with 13 bases in between.

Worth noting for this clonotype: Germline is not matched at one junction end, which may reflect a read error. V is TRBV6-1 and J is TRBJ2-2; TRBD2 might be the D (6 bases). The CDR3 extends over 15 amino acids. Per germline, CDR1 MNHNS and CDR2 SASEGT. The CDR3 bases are TGTGCCAGCAGTACATCTCCGGGGGACGCCGGGGATCTGTTTTTT. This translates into CASSTSPGDAGDLFF.

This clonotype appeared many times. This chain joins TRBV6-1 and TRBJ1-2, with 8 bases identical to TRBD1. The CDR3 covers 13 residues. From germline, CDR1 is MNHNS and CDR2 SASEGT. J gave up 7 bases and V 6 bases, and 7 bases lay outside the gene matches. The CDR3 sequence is CASSEHRGFGYTF. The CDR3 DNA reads TGTGCCAGCAGCGAACACAGGGGGTTTGGCTACACCTTC.

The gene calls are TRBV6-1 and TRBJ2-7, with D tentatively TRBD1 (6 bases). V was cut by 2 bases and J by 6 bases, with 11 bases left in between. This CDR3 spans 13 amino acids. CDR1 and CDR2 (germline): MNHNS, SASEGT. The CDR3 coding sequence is TGTGCCAGCAGTGAAACCCAGGGGTTCGAGCAGTACTTC. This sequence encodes CASSETQGFEQYF.

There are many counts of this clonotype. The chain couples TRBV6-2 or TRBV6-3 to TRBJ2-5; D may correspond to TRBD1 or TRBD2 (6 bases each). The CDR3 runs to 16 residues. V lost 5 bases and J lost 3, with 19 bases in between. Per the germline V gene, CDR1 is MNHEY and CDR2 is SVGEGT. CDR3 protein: CASSHRKGGFEETQYF. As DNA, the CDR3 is TGTGCCAGCAGTCACCGGAAGGGGGGTTTTGAAGAGACCCAGTACTTC.

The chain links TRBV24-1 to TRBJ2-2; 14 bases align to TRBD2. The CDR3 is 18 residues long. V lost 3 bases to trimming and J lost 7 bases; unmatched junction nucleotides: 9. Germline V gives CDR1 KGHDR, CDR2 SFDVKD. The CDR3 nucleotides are TGTGCCACCAGTGATCCTGGGACTAGCGGGAGAGGTAACGGGGAGCTGTTTTTT. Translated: CATSDPGTSGRGNGELFF.

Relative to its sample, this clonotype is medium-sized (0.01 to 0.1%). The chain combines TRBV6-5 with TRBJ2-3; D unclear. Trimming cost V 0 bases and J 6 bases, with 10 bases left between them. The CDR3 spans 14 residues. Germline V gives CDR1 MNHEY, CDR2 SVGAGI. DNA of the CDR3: TGTGCCAGCAGTTACTCGTGGTACACGGATACGCAGTATTTT. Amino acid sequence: CASSYSWYTDTQYF.

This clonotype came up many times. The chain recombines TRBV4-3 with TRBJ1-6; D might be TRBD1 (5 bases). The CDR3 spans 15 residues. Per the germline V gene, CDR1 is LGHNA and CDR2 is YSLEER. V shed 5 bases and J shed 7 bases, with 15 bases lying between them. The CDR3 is CASSAQGKTNSPLHF. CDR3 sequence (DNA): TGCGCCAGCAGCGCTCAGGGAAAAACAAATTCACCCCTCCACTTT.

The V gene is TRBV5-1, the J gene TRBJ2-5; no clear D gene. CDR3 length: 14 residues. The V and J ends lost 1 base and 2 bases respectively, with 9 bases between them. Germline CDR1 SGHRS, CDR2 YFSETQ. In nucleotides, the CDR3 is TGCGCCAGCAGCTTGCTGTCCAGTCAAGAGACCCAGTACTTC. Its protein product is CASSLLSSQETQYF.